Ten or more counts support the clone carrying this T cell receptor beta chain. Its antigen is not identified. TCR libraries were built in bulk with a published protocol and specific TCR primers. TCRdb re-called the PCR reads through MiXCR, storing one row per CDR3 protein. The sample holds hundreds of thousands of distinct CDR3 sequences; roughly 27% are singletons and the top ten take about 0.84%. This entry belongs to a study of molecular identifiers for immune sequencing clone quantification. Whole-study context: Sequencing covered four of five parts into which replicate RNA from around 20,000 or 100,000 naive CD8 cells was split.

V lost 1 base to trimming and J lost 2 bases, with 11 bases between them. The CDR3 consists of 15 residues. Germline CDR1 SEHNR, CDR2 FQNEAQ (reference sequence). Findings of the study overall: The study found clones above 20 RNA copies held over 98% of effector molecules and under 1% in naive cells.

The receptor's source is a human donor in good health. Some libraries in this study had Jurkat cell RNA spiked in. Sequenced input: naive CD8+ T cells from blood, with Jurkat cell RNA spiked in. Subset denoted: FACS-sorted CD8+CD4-CCR7+CD45RA+ naive T cells. This chain joins TRBV7-9 and TRBJ1-1; D not certain. In DNA, the CDR3 is TGTGCCAGCAGCTTAGGTGAGGATTATAACACTGAAGCTTTCTTT. Translated, it gives CASSLGEDYNTEAFF.